This T cell receptor beta chain stems from a study of cytomegalovirus exposure and HLA in healthy donors. CDR1 and CDR2 from the germline V gene are SGHNT and YYREEE (reference sequence). The CDR3 spans 15 residues. Germline trimming cut 3 bases from V and 1 base from J; bases unmatched to any gene: 6. General study points: The investigators catalogued 160 or so TCR beta chains as cytomegalovirus-associated. A later analysis found first-cohort TCR clusters tended to co-occur in the 95 to 150 validation repertoires. Reportedly, diagnosis of cytomegalovirus status by the classifier showed high specificity and sensitivity.

Worth noting for this clone: The antigen is unknown.

Using immunoSEQ multiplex PCR, the repertoire was profiled, and TCRdb retains in-frame clones only, with some absent. The repertoire holds about 56,000 clones, with roughly 89% as singletons. The donors were in the approximately 110-subject validation cohort; that cohort was separate from the roughly 700-subject first cohort. The chain links TRBV5-4 to TRBJ1-2; 7 positions agree with TRBD1. The origin of this receptor is a woman aged 18-29 years in good health and CMV-seronegative. Sequenced: PBMCs. The chain's CDR3 is CASSSGQRDNYGYTF. As DNA, the CDR3 is TGTGCCAGCAGCTCGGGACAGCGTGATAACTATGGCTACACCTTC.